This T cell receptor (beta chain) was identified during a study of T cell changes during pregnancy in multiple sclerosis. CDR3 length equals 15 residues. Unmatched junction bases numbered 3, after V lost 0 bases and J lost 3 bases. The V gene's germline CDR1 is MNHEY and CDR2 SVGAGI. Assay used: immunoSEQ multiplex PCR; TCRdb lists only in-frame clones, some missing. The sample lists tens of thousands of clones, about 85% occurring once. This clonotype was sampled from a female donor with multiple sclerosis, enrolled in a pregnancy study. This material consisted of CD4+ T cells from peripheral blood mononuclear cells, taken in the third trimester of pregnancy. The chain carries TRBV6-5 and TRBJ2-7; 9 bases are shared with TRBD2. The DNA of the CDR3 is TGTGCCAGCAGTTACTCCCTAGCGGGACTCTACGAGCAGTACTTC. Protein product: CASSYSLAGLYEQYF.